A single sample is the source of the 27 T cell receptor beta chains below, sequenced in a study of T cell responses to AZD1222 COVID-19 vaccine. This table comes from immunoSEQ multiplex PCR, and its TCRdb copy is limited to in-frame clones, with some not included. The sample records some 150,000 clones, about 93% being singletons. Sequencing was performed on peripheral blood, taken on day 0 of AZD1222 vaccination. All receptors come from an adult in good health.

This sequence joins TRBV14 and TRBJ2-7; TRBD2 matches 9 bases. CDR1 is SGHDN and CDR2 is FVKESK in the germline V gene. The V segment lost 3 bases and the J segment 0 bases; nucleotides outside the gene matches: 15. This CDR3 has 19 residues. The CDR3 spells CASSHFSGSGVKGSYEQYF. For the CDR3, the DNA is TGTGCCAGCAGCCATTTTAGCGGGAGTGGTGTGAAGGGCTCCTACGAGCAGTACTTC.

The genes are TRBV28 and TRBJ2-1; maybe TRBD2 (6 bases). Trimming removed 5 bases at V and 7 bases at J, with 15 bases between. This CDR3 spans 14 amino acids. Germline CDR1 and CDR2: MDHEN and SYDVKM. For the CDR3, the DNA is TGTGCCAGCAGTGTCTCGGGACTGGTGAATGAGCAGTTCTTC. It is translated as CASSVSGLVNEQFF.

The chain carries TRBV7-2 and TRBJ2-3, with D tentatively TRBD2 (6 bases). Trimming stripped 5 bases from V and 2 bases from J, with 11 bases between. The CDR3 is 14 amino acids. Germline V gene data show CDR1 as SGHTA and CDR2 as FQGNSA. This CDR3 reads CASSRGTFTDTQYF. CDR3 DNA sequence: TGTGCCAGCAGCCGCGGGACCTTCACAGATACGCAGTATTTT.

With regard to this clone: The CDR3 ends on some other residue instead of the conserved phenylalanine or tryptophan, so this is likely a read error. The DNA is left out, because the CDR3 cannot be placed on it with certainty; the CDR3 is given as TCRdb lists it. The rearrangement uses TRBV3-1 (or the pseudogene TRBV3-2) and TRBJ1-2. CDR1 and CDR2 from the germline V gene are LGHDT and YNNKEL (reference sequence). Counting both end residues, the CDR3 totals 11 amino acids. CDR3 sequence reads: CASSPDLRPLL.

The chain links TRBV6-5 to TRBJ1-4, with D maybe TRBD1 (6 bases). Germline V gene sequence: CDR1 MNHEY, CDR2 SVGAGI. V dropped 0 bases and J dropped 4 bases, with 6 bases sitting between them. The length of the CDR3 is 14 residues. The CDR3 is CASSYSGGNEKLFF. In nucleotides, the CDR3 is TGTGCCAGCAGTTACTCAGGGGGTAATGAAAAACTGTTTTTT.

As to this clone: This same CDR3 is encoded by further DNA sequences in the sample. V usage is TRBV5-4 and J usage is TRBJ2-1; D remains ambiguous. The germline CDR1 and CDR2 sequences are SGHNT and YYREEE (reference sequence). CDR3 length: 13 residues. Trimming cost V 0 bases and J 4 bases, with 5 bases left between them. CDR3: CASSLGSYNEQFF. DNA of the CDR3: TGTGCCAGCAGCTTGGGATCATACAATGAGCAGTTCTTC.

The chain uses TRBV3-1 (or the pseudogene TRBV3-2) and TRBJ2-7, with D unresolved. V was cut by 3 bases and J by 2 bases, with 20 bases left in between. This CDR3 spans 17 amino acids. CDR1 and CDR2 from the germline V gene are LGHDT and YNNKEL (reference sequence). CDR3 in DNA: TGTGCCAGCAGCCAGGATACGACGCTCGCGGCGGCCTACGAGCAGTACTTC. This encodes CASSQDTTLAAAYEQYF.

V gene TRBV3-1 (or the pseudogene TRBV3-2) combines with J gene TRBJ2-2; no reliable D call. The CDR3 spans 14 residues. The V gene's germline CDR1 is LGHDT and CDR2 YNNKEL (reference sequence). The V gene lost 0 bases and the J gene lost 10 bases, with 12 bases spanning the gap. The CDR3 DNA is TGTGCCAGCAGCCAAGATTGGATCCCCTCGGAGCTGTTTTTT. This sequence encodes CASSQDWIPSELFF.

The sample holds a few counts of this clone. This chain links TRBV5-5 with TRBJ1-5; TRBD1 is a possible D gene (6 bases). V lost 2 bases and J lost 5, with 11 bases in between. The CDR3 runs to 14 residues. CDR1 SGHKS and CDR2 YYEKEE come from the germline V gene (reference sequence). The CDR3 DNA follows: TGTGCCAGCAGCTTAGGGGGGGCGTATCAGCCCCAGCATTTT. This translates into CASSLGGAYQPQHF. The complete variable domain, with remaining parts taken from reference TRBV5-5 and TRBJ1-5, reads DAGVTQSPTHLIKTRGQQVTLRCSPISGHKSVSWYQQVLGQGPQFIFQYYEKEERGRGNFPDRFSARQFPNYSSELNVNALLLGDSALYLCASSLGGAYQPQHFGDGTRLSIL.

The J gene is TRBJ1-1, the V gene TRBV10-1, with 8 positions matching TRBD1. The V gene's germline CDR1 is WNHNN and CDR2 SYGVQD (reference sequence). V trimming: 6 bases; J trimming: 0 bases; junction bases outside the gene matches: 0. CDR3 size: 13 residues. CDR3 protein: CASRTGVNTEAFF. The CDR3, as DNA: TGCGCCAGCAGGACAGGGGTGAACACTGAAGCTTTCTTT.

The DNA of the CDR3 is TGTGCCAGCCGACGGACGGGACAGGGGCAGACTGGGGCCAACGTCCTGACTTTC. Amino acid sequence: CASRRTGQGQTGANVLTF. The chain has TRBV19 and TRBJ2-6; 10 positions agree with TRBD1. Germline V gene data show CDR1 as LNHDA and CDR2 as SQIVND (reference sequence). CDR3 length: 18 amino acids. J lost 2 bases, V lost 9 bases, and 13 bases had no gene match.

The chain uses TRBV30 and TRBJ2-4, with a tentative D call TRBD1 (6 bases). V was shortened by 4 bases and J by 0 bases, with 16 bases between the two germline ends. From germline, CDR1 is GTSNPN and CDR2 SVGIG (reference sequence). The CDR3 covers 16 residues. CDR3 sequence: CAWNPGAGLAKNIQYF. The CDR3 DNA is TGTGCCTGGAACCCAGGGGCGGGCCTAGCCAAAAACATTCAGTACTTC.

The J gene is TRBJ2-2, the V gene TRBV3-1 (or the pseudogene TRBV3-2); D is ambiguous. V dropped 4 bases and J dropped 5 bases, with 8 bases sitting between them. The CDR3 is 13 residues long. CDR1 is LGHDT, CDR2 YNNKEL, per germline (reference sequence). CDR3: CASSPFRTGELFF. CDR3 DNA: TGTGCCAGCAGCCCATTCCGGACCGGGGAGCTGTTTTTT.

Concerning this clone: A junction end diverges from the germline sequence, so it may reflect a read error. The CDR3 reads CVIKGSTDTQYF. CDR3 DNA sequence: TGTGTCATCAAGGGCAGCACAGATACGCAGTATTTT. The chain uses TRBV10-3 and TRBJ2-3; D remains unclear. The CDR3 covers 12 residues. Germline V gene data show CDR1 as ENHRY and CDR2 as SYGVKD.

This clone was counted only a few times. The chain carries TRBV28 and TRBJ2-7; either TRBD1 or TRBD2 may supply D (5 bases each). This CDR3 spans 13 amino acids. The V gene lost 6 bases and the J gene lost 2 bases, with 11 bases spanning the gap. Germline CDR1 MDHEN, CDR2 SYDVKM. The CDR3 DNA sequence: TGTGCCAGCAGGAGAACGGGGCCCTACGAGCAGTACTTC. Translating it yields CASRRTGPYEQYF.

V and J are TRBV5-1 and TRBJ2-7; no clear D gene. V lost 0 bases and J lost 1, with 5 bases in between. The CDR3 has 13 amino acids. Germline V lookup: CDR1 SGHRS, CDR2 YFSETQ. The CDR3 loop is CASSLGKSYEQYF. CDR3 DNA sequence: TGCGCCAGCAGCTTGGGAAAATCCTACGAGCAGTACTTC.

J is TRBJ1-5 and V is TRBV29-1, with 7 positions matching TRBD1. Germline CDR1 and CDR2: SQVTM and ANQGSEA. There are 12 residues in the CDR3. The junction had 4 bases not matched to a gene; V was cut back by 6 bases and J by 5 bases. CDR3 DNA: TGCAGCGTCGGAGGACAGGATCAGCCCCAGCATTTT. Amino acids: CSVGGQDQPQHF.

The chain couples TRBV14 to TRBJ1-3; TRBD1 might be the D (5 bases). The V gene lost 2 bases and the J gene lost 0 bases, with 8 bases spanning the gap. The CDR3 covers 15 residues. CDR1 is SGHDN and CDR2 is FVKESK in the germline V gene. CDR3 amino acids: CASSQWGPSGNTIYF. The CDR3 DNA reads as TGTGCCAGCAGCCAATGGGGCCCCTCTGGAAACACCATATATTTT. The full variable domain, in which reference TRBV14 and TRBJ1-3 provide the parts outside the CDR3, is EAGVTQFPSHSVIEKGQTVTLRCDPISGHDNLYWYRRVMGKEIKFLLHFVKESKQDESGMPNNRFLAERTGGTYSTLKVQPAELEDSGVYFCASSQWGPSGNTIYFGEGSWLTVV.

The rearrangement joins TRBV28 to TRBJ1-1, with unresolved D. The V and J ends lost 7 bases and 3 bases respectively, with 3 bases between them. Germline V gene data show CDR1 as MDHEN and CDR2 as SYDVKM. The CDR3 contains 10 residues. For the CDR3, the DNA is TGTGCCAGCACGCACACTGAAGCTTTCTTT. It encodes CASTHTEAFF.

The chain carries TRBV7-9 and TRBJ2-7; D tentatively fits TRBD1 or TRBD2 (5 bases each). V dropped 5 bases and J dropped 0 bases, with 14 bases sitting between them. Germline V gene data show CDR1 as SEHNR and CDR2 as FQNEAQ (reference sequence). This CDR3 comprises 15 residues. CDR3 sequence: CASSNPVGTSYEQYF. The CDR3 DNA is TGTGCCAGCAGCAACCCGGTAGGGACCTCCTACGAGCAGTACTTC.

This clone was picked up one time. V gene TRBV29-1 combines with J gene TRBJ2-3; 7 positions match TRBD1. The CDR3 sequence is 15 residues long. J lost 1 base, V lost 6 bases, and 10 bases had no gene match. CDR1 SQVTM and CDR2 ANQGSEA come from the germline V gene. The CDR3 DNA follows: TGCAGCGTCCAAACGCCAGGGGGTGGCACAGATACGCAGTATTTT. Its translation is CSVQTPGGGTDTQYF.

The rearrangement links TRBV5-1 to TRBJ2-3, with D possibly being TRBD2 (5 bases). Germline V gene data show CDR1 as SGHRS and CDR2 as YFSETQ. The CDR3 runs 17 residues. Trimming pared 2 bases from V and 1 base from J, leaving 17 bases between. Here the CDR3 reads CASSFGERPPRTDTQYF. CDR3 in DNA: TGCGCCAGCAGCTTCGGCGAGCGGCCCCCTCGCACAGATACGCAGTATTTT.

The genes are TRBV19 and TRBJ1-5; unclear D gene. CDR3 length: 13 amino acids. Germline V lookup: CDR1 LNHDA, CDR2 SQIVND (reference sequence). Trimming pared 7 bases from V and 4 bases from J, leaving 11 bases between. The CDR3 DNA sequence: TGTGCCAGTAAGTCTCGTCGAAATCAGCCCCAGCATTTT. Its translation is CASKSRRNQPQHF.

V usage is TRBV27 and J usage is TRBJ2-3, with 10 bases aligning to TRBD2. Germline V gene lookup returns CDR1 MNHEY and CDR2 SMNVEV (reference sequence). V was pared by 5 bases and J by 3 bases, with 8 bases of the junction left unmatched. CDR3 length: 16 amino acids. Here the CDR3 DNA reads TGTGCCAGCAGTCGTTGGACTAGCGGCGGTACAGATACGCAGTATTTT. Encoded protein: CASSRWTSGGTDTQYF.

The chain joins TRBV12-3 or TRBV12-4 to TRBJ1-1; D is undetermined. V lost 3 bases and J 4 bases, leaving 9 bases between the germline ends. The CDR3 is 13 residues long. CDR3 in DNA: TGTGCCAGCAGTTTCGGGTTGGGCACTGAAGCTTTCTTT. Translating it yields CASSFGLGTEAFF.

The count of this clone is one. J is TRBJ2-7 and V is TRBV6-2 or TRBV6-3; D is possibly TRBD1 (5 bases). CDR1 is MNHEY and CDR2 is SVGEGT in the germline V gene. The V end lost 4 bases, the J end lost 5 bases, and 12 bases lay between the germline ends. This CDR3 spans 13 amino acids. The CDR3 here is CASSFQGSHEQYF. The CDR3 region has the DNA TGTGCCAGCAGTTTTCAGGGTTCCCACGAGCAGTACTTC.

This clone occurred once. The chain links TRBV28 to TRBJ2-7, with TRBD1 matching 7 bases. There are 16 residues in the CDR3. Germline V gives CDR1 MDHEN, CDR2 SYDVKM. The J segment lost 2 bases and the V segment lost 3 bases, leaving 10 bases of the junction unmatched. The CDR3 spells CASSLGSETGAYEQYF. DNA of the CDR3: TGTGCCAGCAGTTTGGGGTCAGAAACAGGGGCCTACGAGCAGTACTTC.